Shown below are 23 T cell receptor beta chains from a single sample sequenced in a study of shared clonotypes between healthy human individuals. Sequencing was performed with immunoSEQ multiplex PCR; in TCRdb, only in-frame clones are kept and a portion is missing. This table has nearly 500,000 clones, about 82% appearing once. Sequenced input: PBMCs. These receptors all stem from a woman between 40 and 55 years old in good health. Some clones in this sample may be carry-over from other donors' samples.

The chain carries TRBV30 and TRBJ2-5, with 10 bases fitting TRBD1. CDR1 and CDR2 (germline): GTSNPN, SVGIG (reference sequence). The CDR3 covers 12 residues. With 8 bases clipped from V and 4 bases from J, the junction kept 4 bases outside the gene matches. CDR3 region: CAKGQGGETQYF. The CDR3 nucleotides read TGTGCCAAAGGACAGGGGGGAGAGACCCAGTACTTC.

CDR3 bases: TGTGCCAGTACGCCGACAGGGCCTAATGAAAAACTGTTTTTT. It encodes CASTPTGPNEKLFF. This sequence joins TRBV19 and TRBJ1-4, with 7 bases that match TRBD1. J lost 3 bases, V lost 7 bases, and 5 bases had no gene match. The CDR3 loop spans 14 amino acids. Germline V gene data show CDR1 as LNHDA and CDR2 as SQIVND (reference sequence). Based on the CDR3 plus reference TRBV19 and TRBJ1-4, the full variable domain is DGGITQSPKYLFRKEGQNVTLSCEQNLNHDAMYWYRQDPGQGLRLIYYSQIVNDFQKGDIAEGYSVSREKKESFPLTVTSAQKNPTAFYLCASTPTGPNEKLFFGSGTQLSVL.

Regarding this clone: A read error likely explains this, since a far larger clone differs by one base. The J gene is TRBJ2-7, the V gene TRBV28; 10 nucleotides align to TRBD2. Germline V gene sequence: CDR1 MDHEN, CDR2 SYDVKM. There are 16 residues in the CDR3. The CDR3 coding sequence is TGTGCCAGCAGTTTAGAACGGACTAGCGGATACTACGAGCGGTACTTC. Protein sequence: CASSLERTSGYYERYF.

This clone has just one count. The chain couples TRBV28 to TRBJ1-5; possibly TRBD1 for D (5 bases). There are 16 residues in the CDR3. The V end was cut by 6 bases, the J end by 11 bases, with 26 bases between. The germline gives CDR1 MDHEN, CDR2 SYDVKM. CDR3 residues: CASSWASGTSGGAQHF. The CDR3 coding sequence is TGTGCCAGCAGCTGGGCAAGCGGCACCTCTGGGGGAGCCCAGCATTTT. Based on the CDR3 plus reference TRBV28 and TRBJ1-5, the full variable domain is DVKVTQSSRYLVKRTGEKVFLECVQDMDHENMFWYRQDPGLGLRLIYFSYDVKMKEKGDIPEGYSVSREKKERFSLILESASTNQTSMYLCASSWASGTSGGAQHFGDGTRLSIL.

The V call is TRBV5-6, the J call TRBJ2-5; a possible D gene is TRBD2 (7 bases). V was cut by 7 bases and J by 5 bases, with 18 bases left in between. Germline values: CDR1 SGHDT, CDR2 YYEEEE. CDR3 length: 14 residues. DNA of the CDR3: TGTGCCAGCGCCATGGCGGGGGCGTGGGAGACCCAGTACTTC. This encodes CASAMAGAWETQYF.

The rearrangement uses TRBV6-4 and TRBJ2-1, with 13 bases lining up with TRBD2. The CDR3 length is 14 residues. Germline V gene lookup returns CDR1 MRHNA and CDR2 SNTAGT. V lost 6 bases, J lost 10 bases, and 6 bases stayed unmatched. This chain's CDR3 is CASSLLAGGPEQFF. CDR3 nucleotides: TGTGCCAGCAGCCTACTAGCGGGAGGGCCGGAGCAGTTCTTC.

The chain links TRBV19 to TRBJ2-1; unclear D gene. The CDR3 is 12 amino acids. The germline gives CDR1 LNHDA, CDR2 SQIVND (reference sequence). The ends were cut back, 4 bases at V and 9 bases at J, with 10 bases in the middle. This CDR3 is CASSRPSIEQFF. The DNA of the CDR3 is TGTGCCAGTAGTAGACCTTCGATTGAGCAGTTCTTC.

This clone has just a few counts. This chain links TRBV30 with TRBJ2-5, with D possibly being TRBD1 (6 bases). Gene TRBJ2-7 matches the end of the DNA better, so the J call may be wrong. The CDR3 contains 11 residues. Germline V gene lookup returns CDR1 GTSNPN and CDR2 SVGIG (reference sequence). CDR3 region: CARTEGHEQYF. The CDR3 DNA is TGTGCCCGGACAGAGGGGCACGAGCAGTACTTC.

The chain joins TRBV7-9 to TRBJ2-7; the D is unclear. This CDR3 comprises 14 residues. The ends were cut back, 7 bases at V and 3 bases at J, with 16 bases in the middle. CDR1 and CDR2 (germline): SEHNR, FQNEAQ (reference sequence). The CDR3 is CASTDPSSLYEQYF. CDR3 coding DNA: TGTGCCAGCACCGACCCATCCAGTCTCTACGAGCAGTACTTC.

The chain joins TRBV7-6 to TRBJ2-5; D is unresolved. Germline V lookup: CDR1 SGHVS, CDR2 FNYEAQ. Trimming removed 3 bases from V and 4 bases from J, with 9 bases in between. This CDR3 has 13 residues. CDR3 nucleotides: TGTGCCAGCAGCTTGGGCCTAGTAGAGACCCAGTACTTC. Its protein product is CASSLGLVETQYF.

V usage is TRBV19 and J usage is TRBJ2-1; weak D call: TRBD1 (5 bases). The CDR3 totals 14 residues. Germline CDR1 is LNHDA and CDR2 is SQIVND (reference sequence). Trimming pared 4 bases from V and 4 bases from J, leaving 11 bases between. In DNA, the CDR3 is TGTGCCAGTAGTAGCCCGGACAAATACAATGAGCAGTTCTTC. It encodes CASSSPDKYNEQFF.

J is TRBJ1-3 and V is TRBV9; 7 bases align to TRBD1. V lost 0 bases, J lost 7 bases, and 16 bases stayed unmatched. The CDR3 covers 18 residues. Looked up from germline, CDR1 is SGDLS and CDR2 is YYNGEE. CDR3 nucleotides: TGTGCCAGCAGCGTAGAGGTTGGAGGAGGGGGCCCATGGAACACCATATATTTT. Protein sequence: CASSVEVGGGGPWNTIYF.

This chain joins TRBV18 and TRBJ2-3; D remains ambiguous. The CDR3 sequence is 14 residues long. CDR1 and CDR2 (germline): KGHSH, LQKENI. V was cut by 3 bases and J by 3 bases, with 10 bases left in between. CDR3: CASSPGIQTDTQYF. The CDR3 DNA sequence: TGTGCCAGCTCACCGGGAATACAGACAGATACGCAGTATTTT.

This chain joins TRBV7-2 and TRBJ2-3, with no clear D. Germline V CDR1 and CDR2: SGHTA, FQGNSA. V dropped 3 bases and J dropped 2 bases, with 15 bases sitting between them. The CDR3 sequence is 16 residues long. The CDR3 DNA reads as TGTGCCAGCAGCTTGGGCATAACCGTCAACACAGATACGCAGTATTTT. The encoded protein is CASSLGITVNTDTQYF.

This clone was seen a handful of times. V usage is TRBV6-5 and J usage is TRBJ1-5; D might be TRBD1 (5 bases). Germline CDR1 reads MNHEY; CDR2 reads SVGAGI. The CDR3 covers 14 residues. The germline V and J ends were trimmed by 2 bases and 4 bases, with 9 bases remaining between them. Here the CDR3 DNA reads TGTGCCAGCAGTTACCTGGGGGGGAATCAGCCCCAGCATTTT. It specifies CASSYLGGNQPQHF.

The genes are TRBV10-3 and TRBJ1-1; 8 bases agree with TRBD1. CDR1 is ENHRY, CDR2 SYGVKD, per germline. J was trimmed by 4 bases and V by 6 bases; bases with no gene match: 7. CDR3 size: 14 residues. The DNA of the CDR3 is TGTGCCATCAGCCAGGACAGGGCGGGCACTGAAGCTTTCTTT. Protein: CAISQDRAGTEAFF.

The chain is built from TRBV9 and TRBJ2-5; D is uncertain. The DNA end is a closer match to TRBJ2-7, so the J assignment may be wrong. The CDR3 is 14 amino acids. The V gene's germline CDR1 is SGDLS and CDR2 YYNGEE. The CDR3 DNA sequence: TGTGCCAGCAGCGTAGAGGGCTCGTCCTACGAGCAGTACTTC. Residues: CASSVEGSSYEQYF.

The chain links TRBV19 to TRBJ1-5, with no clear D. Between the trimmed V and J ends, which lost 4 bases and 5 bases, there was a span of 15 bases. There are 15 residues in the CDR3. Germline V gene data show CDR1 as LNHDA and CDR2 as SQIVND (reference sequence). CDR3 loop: CASSTGRLSDQPQHF. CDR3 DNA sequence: TGTGCCAGTAGTACAGGACGGTTGTCGGATCAGCCCCAGCATTTT.

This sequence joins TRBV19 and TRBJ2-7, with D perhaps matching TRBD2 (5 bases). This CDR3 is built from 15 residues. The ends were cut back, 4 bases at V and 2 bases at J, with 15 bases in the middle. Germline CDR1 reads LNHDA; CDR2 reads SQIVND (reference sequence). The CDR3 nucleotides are TGTGCCAGTAGTACCCACAGCGGAGGACCCTACGAGCAGTACTTC. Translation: CASSTHSGGPYEQYF.

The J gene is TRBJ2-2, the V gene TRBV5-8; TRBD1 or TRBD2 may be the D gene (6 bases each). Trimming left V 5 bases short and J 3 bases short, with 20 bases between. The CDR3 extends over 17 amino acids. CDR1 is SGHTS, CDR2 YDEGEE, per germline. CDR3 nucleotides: TGTGCCAGCAGGGGGTCGGGGGCGTCCTGGGACACCGGGGAGCTGTTTTTT. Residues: CASRGSGASWDTGELFF.

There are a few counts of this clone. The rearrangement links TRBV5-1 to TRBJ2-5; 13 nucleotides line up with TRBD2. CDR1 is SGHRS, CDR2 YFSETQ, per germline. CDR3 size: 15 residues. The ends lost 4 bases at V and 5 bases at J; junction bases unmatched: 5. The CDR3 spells CASSPGLAGSETQYF. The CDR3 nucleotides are TGCGCCAGCAGCCCGGGACTAGCGGGAAGTGAGACCCAGTACTTC.

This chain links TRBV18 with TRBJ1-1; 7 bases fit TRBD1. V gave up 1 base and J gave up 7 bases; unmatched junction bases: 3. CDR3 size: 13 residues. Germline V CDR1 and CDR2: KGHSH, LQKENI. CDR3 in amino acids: CASSPQQGYEAFF. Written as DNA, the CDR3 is TGTGCCAGCTCACCACAACAGGGGTATGAAGCTTTCTTT.

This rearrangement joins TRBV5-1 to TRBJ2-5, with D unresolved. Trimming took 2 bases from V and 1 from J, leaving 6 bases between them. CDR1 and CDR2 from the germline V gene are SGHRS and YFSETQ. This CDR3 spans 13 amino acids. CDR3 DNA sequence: TGCGCCAGCAGCTTTCTGTCCCAAGAGACCCAGTACTTC. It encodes CASSFLSQETQYF.